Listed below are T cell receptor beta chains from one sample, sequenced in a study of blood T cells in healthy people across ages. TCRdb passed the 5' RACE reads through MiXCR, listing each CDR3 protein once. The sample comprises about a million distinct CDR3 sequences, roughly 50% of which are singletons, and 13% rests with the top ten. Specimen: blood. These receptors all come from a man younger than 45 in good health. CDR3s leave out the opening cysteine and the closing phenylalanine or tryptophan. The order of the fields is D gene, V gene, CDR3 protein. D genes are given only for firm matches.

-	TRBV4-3	ASSQDYQSEQY
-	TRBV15	ATSRRPPRTGIEEKLF
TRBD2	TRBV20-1	SARGSQRGISYEQY
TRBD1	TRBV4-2	ASRGTGVDEQF
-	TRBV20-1	SARNGYT
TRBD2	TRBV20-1	SARYSGGINEQF
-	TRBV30	AWDRGGAKNYGYT
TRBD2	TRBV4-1	ASSQDPASGGPETQY
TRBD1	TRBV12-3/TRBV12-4	ASSYGTGAPEAF
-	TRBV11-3	ASAGPAKNIQY
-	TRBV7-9	ASSPHTQETQY
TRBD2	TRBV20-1	SARTAGASEQY
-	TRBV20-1	SATPPAIAKNIQY
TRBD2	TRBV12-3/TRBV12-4	ASSRSGTLAKNIQY
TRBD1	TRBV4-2	ASSQDPGQGPCGYT
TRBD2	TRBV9	ASSPTGASGKETQY
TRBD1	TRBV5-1	ASSLSPGGTTNEKLF
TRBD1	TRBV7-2	ASSVTMTGEGGYT
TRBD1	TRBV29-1	SVDRGQADTQY
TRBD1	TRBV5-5	ASIRDSLAYEQY
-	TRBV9	ASSVDAYADTQY
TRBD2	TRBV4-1	ASSQDEIAGGFQETQY
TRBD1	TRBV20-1	SASPGTGRYGYT
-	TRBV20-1	SAARGYTEAF
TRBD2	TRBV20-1	SADTSGVTDTQY
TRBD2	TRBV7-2	ASSPGLAGAF
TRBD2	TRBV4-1	ASSQEARAGRYNEQF
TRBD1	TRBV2	ASRASTGNADTQY
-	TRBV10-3	ATSGGTGNQPQH
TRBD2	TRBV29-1	SVRAGGRTDTRY
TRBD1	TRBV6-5	ASSAGQGRSPLH
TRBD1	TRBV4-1	ASSQTGTVQETQY
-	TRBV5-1	ASSNPAGRYNEQF
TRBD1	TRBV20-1	SVDQGARDSPLH
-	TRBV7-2	ACSLAGSGGYT
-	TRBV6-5	ASSFDHRAEQY
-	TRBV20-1	SAREAGASYNEQY
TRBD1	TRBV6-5	ASNNRGNEQY
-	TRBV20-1	SSGESSLSSTDTQY
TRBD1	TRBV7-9	ASSLGDRTMETQY
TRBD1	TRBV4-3	ASSQFRTGIYEQY
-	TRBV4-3	ASSQDSSTDTQY
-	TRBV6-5	ASTSGASGANVLT
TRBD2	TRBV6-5	ASSLILAGGTGELF
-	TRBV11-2	ASSLDYGDPYEQY
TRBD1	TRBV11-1	ASSLQAGGNTEAF
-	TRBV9	ASSVVGTAYNEQF
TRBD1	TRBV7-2	ASSPHGTGHNSPLH
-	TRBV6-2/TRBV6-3	ASSYPGRELTDTQY
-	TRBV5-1	ASSASVLSNSPLH
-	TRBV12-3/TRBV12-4	ASTQDGWGSTGELF
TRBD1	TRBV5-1	ASSLGGSTGGHTEAF
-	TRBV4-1	ASSQVSTVSYEQY
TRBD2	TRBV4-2	ASSQDLAADSYEQY
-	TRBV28	ASTGTVNTGELF
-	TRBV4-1	ASSQEQRTYNEQF
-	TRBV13	ASSLRDFEDTQY
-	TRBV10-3	AISGLGRAAERSGYT
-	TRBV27	ASSLSKIMITEAF